The 5 T cell receptor beta chains in this list originate from one sample, sequenced in a study of T-cell memory formation after mild COVID-19. MiXCR, applied by TCRdb to the 5' RACE reads, yields one record per CDR3 protein. The table records 34,000 or so distinct CDR3 sequences, just under 8% of them present only once. Material for sequencing was PBMCs or a T cell subset sorted from them (not recorded which). The receptor set was obtained from a man younger than 35 who had mild COVID-19 (a few samples of this study predate the infection). Cell type and time point are not known.

This chain connects TRBV9 to TRBJ1-2; 9 nucleotides match TRBD1. Germline V gene lookup returns CDR1 SGDLS and CDR2 YYNGEE. There are 16 residues in the CDR3. V trimming: 3 bases; J trimming: 4 bases; junction bases outside the gene matches: 10. CDR3 DNA: TGTGCCAGCAGCGCAGGACAGGGGACCTATTCCTATGGCTACACCTTC. It codes for CASSAGQGTYSYGYTF.

The table lists this clonotype with many counts. The chain couples TRBV7-2 to TRBJ1-1; perhaps TRBD1 as D (5 bases). The germline gives CDR1 SGHTA, CDR2 FQGNSA. The V and J ends lost 4 bases and 0 bases respectively, with 15 bases between them. The CDR3 is 16 amino acids. DNA for the CDR3: TGTGCCAGCAGCTCCCCGGCGGGGGGTCTGAACACTGAAGCTTTCTTT. It translates to CASSSPAGGLNTEAFF.

This clonotype was recorded at least ten times. This rearrangement joins TRBV29-1 to TRBJ2-5; weak D call: TRBD1 (6 bases). The CDR3 extends over 12 amino acids. CDR1 is SQVTM, CDR2 ANQGSEA, per germline. V dropped 4 bases and J dropped 4 bases, with 10 bases sitting between them. The CDR3 region is CSVGKGGETQYF. The DNA of the CDR3 is TGCAGCGTTGGTAAAGGGGGAGAGACCCAGTACTTC.

The chain couples TRBV3-1 to TRBJ1-2, with D hard to call. Germline V lookup: CDR1 LGHDT, CDR2 YNNKEL (reference sequence). V shed 5 bases and J shed 3 bases, with 16 bases lying between them. The CDR3 is 15 amino acids. The chain's CDR3 is CASSFNGRIDYGYTF. CDR3 in DNA: TGTGCCAGCAGCTTCAATGGCCGTATTGACTATGGCTACACCTTC.

This clonotype has at least ten counts. V gene TRBV20-1 combines with J gene TRBJ2-7; D uncertain. This CDR3 has 10 amino acids. Germline V gene sequence: CDR1 DFQATT, CDR2 SNEGSKA (reference sequence). Trimming took 5 bases from V and 3 from J, leaving 5 bases between them. In nucleotides, the CDR3 is TGCAGTGCTGCAAACTACGAGCAGTACTTC. Translating it yields CSAANYEQYF.